These T cell receptor beta chains were read from a single sample in a study of T cells in Graves' hyperthyroidism and ophthalmopathy. TCRdb reanalysed the multiplex PCR reads using MiXCR and keeps one entry per CDR3 protein. The sample has some 440,000 distinct CDR3 sequences, 15% to 18% seen once. The sample comprised blood. These receptors were obtained from a woman under 30 with Graves' hyperthyroidism. The CDR3 runs from the conserved cysteine through the conserved F or W. Each record gives: clone size, V gene, J gene, D gene, CDR3 protein, CDR3 DNA. A D gene is named only where the DNA matches it firmly. Clone sizes are given selectively: once, few, many, or a class where the clone is expanded.

size: few
V: TRBV19
J: TRBJ1-6
D: TRBD1
CDR3: CASSPGTGGKSPLHF
DNA: TGTGCCAGTAGTCCCGGGACAGGGGGAAAATCACCCCTCCACTTT

size: many
V: TRBV7-2
J: TRBJ2-7
D: -
CDR3: CASSYQEGREQYF
DNA: TGTGCCAGCAGCTATCAGGAGGGGCGCGAGCAGTACTTC

size: many
V: TRBV12-3/TRBV12-4
J: TRBJ1-5
D: TRBD1
CDR3: CASSHGTGYQPQHF
DNA: TGTGCCAGCAGTCATGGGACAGGTTATCAGCCCCAGCATTTT

size: -
V: TRBV11-2
J: TRBJ2-5
D: TRBD2
CDR3: CASNPTSGRSRETQYF
DNA: TGTGCCAGCAACCCGACTAGCGGGAGGAGTCGGGAGACCCAGTACTTC

size: many
V: TRBV19
J: TRBJ1-1
D: -
CDR3: CASSIRVNTEAFF
DNA: TGTGCCAGTAGTATAAGGGTGAACACTGAAGCTTTCTTT

size: -
V: TRBV7-9
J: TRBJ2-7
D: TRBD2
CDR3: CASSIFGLAGYEQYF
DNA: TGTGCCAGCAGCATCTTTGGACTAGCGGGATACGAGCAGTACTTC

size: -
V: TRBV19
J: TRBJ2-1
D: TRBD2
CDR3: CASSPAGGWRDNEQFF
DNA: TGTGCCAGTAGCCCCGCGGGGGGATGGAGGGACAATGAGCAGTTCTTC

size: -
V: TRBV18
J: TRBJ1-2
D: TRBD1
CDR3: CASSPGTGGRSYGYTF
DNA: TGTGCCAGCTCCCCCGGGACAGGGGGCAGGAGCTATGGCTACACCTTC

size: many
V: TRBV27
J: TRBJ2-1
D: -
CDR3: CASSLLTGSAYNEQFF
DNA: TGTGCCAGCAGTCTGTTAACCGGGAGCGCATACAATGAGCAGTTCTTC

size: many
V: TRBV28
J: TRBJ1-2
D: -
CDR3: CASSFEGRGYGYTF
DNA: TGTGCCAGCAGTTTCGAGGGGCGCGGCTATGGCTACACCTTC

size: many
V: TRBV20-1
J: TRBJ2-2
D: TRBD1
CDR3: CSARFRGPNTGELFF
DNA: TGCAGTGCTAGGTTCAGGGGGCCGAACACCGGGGAGCTGTTTTTT

size: few
V: TRBV7-8
J: TRBJ2-1
D: -
CDR3: CASSLEARPGNEQFF
DNA: TGTGCCAGCAGCTTAGAAGCCCGTCCTGGGAATGAGCAGTTCTTC

size: many
V: TRBV6-1
J: TRBJ1-6
D: -
CDR3: CASSEVGEGGSPLHF
DNA: TGTGCCAGCAGTGAAGTCGGGGAAGGGGGTTCACCCCTCCACTTT

size: -
V: TRBV20-1
J: TRBJ2-1
D: TRBD2
CDR3: CSARAGTSGPNEQFF
DNA: TGCAGTGCTAGAGCCGGGACTAGCGGGCCCAATGAGCAGTTCTTC

size: few
V: TRBV2
J: TRBJ2-1
D: TRBD1
CDR3: CASSGLGTGGYNEQFF
DNA: TGTGCCAGCAGTGGGTTAGGGACAGGGGGTTACAATGAGCAGTTCTTC

size: many
V: TRBV10-3
J: TRBJ2-6
D: -
CDR3: CAINGGSSGANVLTF
DNA: TGTGCCATCAATGGGGGTAGCTCTGGGGCCAACGTCCTGACTTTC

size: -
V: TRBV5-1
J: TRBJ2-5
D: TRBD1
CDR3: CASSLGDRDQETQYF
DNA: TGCGCCAGCAGCCTGGGGGACAGGGACCAAGAGACCCAGTACTTC

size: few
V: TRBV19
J: TRBJ1-4
D: -
CDR3: CASSGRWGEKLFF
DNA: TGTGCCAGTAGCGGCAGATGGGGTGAAAAACTGTTTTTT

size: many
V: TRBV30
J: TRBJ2-7
D: -
CDR3: CAWGISGGREQYF
DNA: TGTGCCTGGGGTATTTCGGGGGGCAGAGAGCAGTACTTC

size: many
V: TRBV18
J: TRBJ2-7
D: TRBD1
CDR3: CASSQTGASSYEQYF
DNA: TGTGCCAGCTCACAGACAGGGGCTTCCTCCTACGAGCAGTACTTC

size: many
V: TRBV9
J: TRBJ2-3
D: -
CDR3: CASSPGQLTDTQYF
DNA: TGTGCCAGCAGCCCGGGACAACTCACAGATACGCAGTATTTT

size: many
V: TRBV12-3/TRBV12-4
J: TRBJ2-7
D: TRBD1
CDR3: CASSRSSGTGPHEQYF
DNA: TGTGCCAGCAGCCGTTCCTCCGGGACAGGGCCCCACGAGCAGTACTTC

size: many
V: TRBV11-2
J: TRBJ2-3
D: TRBD2
CDR3: CASSLVGLEAADTQYF
DNA: TGTGCCAGCAGCTTAGTTGGACTAGAAGCCGCAGATACGCAGTATTTT

size: many
V: TRBV11-2
J: TRBJ2-7
D: TRBD1
CDR3: CASSYHGAGTGAREQYF
DNA: TGTGCCAGCAGCTACCACGGGGCTGGGACAGGGGCCCGCGAGCAGTACTTC

size: -
V: TRBV6-2/TRBV6-3
J: TRBJ1-6
D: -
CDR3: CASSYPGTVYSPLHF
DNA: TGTGCCAGCAGTTACCCCGGGACGGTCTATTCACCCCTCCACTTT

size: -
V: TRBV20-1
J: TRBJ2-1
D: TRBD2
CDR3: CSARLAGGPSEQFF
DNA: TGCAGTGCTAGACTAGCGGGAGGGCCTAGTGAGCAGTTCTTC

size: many
V: TRBV6-1
J: TRBJ1-5
D: TRBD1
CDR3: CASSETGGWGNQPQHF
DNA: TGTGCCAGCAGTGAAACAGGGGGTTGGGGCAATCAGCCCCAGCATTTT

size: -
V: TRBV7-8
J: TRBJ2-1
D: TRBD1
CDR3: CASSLAPLAGTGVGNEQFF
DNA: TGTGCCAGCAGCTTAGCCCCGCTTGCCGGGACAGGGGTAGGTAATGAGCAGTTCTTC

size: many
V: TRBV12-3/TRBV12-4
J: TRBJ2-5
D: TRBD2
CDR3: CASSLGLAVLQETQYF
DNA: TGTGCCAGCAGTTTAGGGCTAGCGGTCCTCCAAGAGACCCAGTACTTC

size: -
V: TRBV10-3
J: TRBJ1-6
D: -
CDR3: CAISGVDSPLHF
DNA: TGTGCCATCAGTGGGGTAGATTCACCCCTCCACTTT

size: many
V: TRBV11-3
J: TRBJ2-7
D: TRBD2
CDR3: CASSPSGGTYEQYF
DNA: TGTGCCAGCAGCCCGAGCGGGGGGACATACGAGCAGTACTTC

size: -
V: TRBV20-1
J: TRBJ2-3
D: -
CDR3: CSASVTNSRTDTQYF
DNA: TGCAGTGCTAGCGTGACTAACTCTCGCACAGATACGCAGTATTTT

size: -
V: TRBV7-9
J: TRBJ2-7
D: -
CDR3: CASSKDRSYEQYF
DNA: TGTGCCAGCAGCAAAGACAGGTCCTACGAGCAGTACTTC

size: many
V: TRBV6-1
J: TRBJ2-7
D: TRBD2
CDR3: CASTKGRGVSYEQYF
DNA: TGTGCCAGCACCAAGGGGCGGGGGGTCTCCTACGAGCAGTACTTC

size: many
V: TRBV27
J: TRBJ2-2
D: -
CDR3: CASSLNRATGELFF
DNA: TGTGCCAGCAGTTTAAACAGGGCCACCGGGGAGCTGTTTTTT

size: -
V: TRBV11-3
J: TRBJ2-1
D: -
CDR3: CASRPTGSSYNEQFF
DNA: TGTGCCAGCAGACCTACGGGCAGCTCCTACAATGAGCAGTTCTTC

size: many
V: TRBV29-1
J: TRBJ2-7
D: -
CDR3: CSVEVRRAEQYF
DNA: TGCAGCGTTGAAGTAAGGAGGGCCGAGCAGTACTTC

size: few
V: TRBV7-3
J: TRBJ2-1
D: TRBD2
CDR3: CASSLLAGLYNEQFF
DNA: TGTGCCAGCAGCTTACTAGCGGGGCTTTACAATGAGCAGTTCTTC

size: many
V: TRBV29-1
J: TRBJ1-2
D: TRBD1
CDR3: CSVPGQGWYGYTF
DNA: TGCAGCGTACCGGGACAGGGGTGGTATGGCTACACCTTC

size: many
V: TRBV12-5
J: TRBJ2-7
D: -
CDR3: CASGPLTTNEQYF
DNA: TGTGCTAGTGGTCCCCTCACCACCAACGAGCAGTACTTC

size: many
V: TRBV9
J: TRBJ1-2
D: TRBD1
CDR3: CASSGSGTGPPANYGYTF
DNA: TGTGCCAGCAGCGGGAGCGGGACAGGGCCCCCAGCTAACTATGGCTACACCTTC

size: few
V: TRBV28
J: TRBJ1-2
D: -
CDR3: CASSFRESYGYTF
DNA: TGTGCCAGCAGTTTCAGGGAGAGCTATGGCTACACCTTC

size: many
V: TRBV7-3
J: TRBJ2-2
D: -
CDR3: CASSFQGGGADTGELFF
DNA: TGTGCCAGCAGCTTCCAAGGTGGAGGGGCCGACACCGGGGAGCTGTTTTTT

size: many
V: TRBV7-9
J: TRBJ2-3
D: -
CDR3: CASSQGLPPRNTQYF
DNA: TGTGCCAGCAGCCAGGGACTCCCACCCAGAAATACGCAGTATTTT

size: -
V: TRBV3-1
J: TRBJ2-7
D: -
CDR3: CASSSTTKTYEQYF
DNA: TGTGCCAGCAGCTCTACCACCAAGACCTACGAGCAGTACTTC

size: many
V: TRBV2
J: TRBJ1-3
D: -
CDR3: CASSDGSLGGSSGNTIYF
DNA: TGTGCCAGCAGTGACGGTAGTCTCGGCGGTAGTTCTGGAAACACCATATATTTT

size: many
V: TRBV12-3/TRBV12-4
J: TRBJ1-6
D: -
CDR3: CASSLRGYGSPLHF
DNA: TGTGCCAGCAGCCTACGGGGATATGGTTCACCCCTCCACTTT

size: many
V: TRBV18
J: TRBJ2-2
D: -
CDR3: CASSPQLGNTGELFF
DNA: TGTGCCAGCTCACCACAACTTGGTAACACCGGGGAGCTGTTTTTT

size: few
V: TRBV7-9
J: TRBJ2-2
D: TRBD1
CDR3: CASSTTGGSGELFF
DNA: TGTGCCAGCAGCACCACAGGGGGCAGCGGGGAGCTGTTTTTT

size: -
V: TRBV28
J: TRBJ2-4
D: TRBD2
CDR3: CASRGLAKAKNIQYF
DNA: TGTGCCAGCAGAGGACTAGCCAAAGCCAAAAACATTCAGTACTTC

size: -
V: TRBV4-1
J: TRBJ1-5
D: TRBD1
CDR3: CASSQGGTGLLNYQPQHF
DNA: TGCGCCAGCAGCCAAGGGGGGACAGGGCTACTGAACTATCAGCCCCAGCATTTT

size: many
V: TRBV6-1
J: TRBJ2-1
D: TRBD1
CDR3: CASRETGPRSENEQFF
DNA: TGTGCCAGCAGGGAGACAGGGCCCAGGTCAGAGAATGAGCAGTTCTTC

size: many
V: TRBV20-1
J: TRBJ1-3
D: -
CDR3: CSARTNSGNTIYF
DNA: TGCAGTGCTAGGACTAACTCTGGAAACACCATATATTTT

size: many
V: TRBV2
J: TRBJ1-6
D: TRBD1
CDR3: CASSGDRSYNSPLHF
DNA: TGTGCCAGCAGCGGGGACAGGTCCTATAATTCACCCCTCCACTTT

size: many
V: TRBV12-3/TRBV12-4
J: TRBJ2-3
D: -
CDR3: CASSSRDGTDTQYF
DNA: TGTGCCAGCAGCTCCCGGGACGGCACAGATACGCAGTATTTT

size: many
V: TRBV11-2
J: TRBJ2-1
D: TRBD1
CDR3: CASSPGTDNEQFF
DNA: TGTGCCAGCAGCCCCGGGACAGACAATGAGCAGTTCTTC